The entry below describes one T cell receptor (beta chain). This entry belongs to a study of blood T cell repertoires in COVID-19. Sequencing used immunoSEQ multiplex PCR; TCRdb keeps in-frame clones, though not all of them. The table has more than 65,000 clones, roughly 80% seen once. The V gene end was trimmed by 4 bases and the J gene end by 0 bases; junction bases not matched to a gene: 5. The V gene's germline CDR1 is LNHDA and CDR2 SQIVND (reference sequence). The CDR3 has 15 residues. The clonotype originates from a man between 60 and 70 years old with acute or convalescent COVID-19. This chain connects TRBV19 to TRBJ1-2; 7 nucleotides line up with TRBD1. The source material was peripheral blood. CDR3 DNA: TGTGCCAGTAGTAGGACAGGACCGACTAACTATGGCTACACCTTC. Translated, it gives CASSRTGPTNYGYTF. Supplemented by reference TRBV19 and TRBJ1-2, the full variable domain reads DGGITQSPKYLFRKEGQNVTLSCEQNLNHDAMYWYRQDPGQGLRLIYYSQIVNDFQKGDIAEGYSVSREKKESFPLTVTSAQKNPTAFYLCASSRTGPTNYGYTFGSGTRLTVV.